This T cell receptor (beta chain) is drawn from a study of blood T cell repertoires in COVID-19 (dated by TCRdb to the early 2020s). The study in broad terms: Samples covering the acute and convalescent phases of COVID-19 were provided by collaborators in the United States, Italy and Spain. The repertoires were made available in a free public database intended to serve as a resource for research on the immune response to SARS-CoV-2. The prospective study material was composed of cDNA or gDNA derived from T cells, B-cell-depleted T cells, or PBMCs. Where available, HLA class I and class II types were taken from metadata supplied by the sample provider and were not determined by assay-based typing. Nearly every sample came with metadata listing a de-identified subject ID, COVID-19 status, age in years and sex. Subjects who had been exposed to COVID-19, were actively infected with it, or had recovered from it provided the deeply sampled blood TCRbeta repertoires that made up the dataset. Samples came from the ongoing ImmuneRACE study (first 160 participants) plus 1,254 subjects from 6 global collaborators. Overall study results and their limits: How much clinical and demographic metadata was included differed by source and by participant, and the metadata was provided uncurated.

This clone was seen a handful of times. It lacks a known antigen. No much larger clone is present one base from it, and per-base qualities are unavailable. TCRbeta CDR3 regions were amplified from genomic DNA using the immunoSEQ Assay, a bias-controlled multiplex PCR. As for the original processing: Nucleated cell counts per sample were estimated from amplification of reference gene primers within the assay. Sequence reads were collapsed and filtered to measure the absolute abundance of every unique TCRbeta CDR3 rearrangement. For each sample, productive Simpson clonality was calculated by taking the square root of Simpson's diversity index across productive rearrangements. The immuneACCESS repertoire file appears here via TCRdb, limited to in-frame rearrangements. These files lack a portion of the clones; in checked studies, under half of the deficit traces to unresolved V genes, and the cause of the others is not known. V and J calls and clone size come straight from that table; D and trimming were deduced from the DNA. A total of more than 300,000 clones appear in this sample, about 87% of them only once. The ten largest clones take up about 6% of the sample.

From cysteine to phenylalanine, the CDR3 is 15 amino acids long. Of all the DNA, just the CDR3 is kept, 45 bases in frame from base 1. V and J lose 0 bases and 0 bases, and a span of 10 bases separates them. Per the germline V gene, SGDLS is the CDR1 and YYNGEE is the CDR2. One collaborating source in Seattle enrolled patients while the patients were actively infected and followed the patients over time throughout the course of disease. Whole blood was collected in K2EDTA tubes by collaborating institutions according to the institutions' own protocols. Collaborator samples were shipped for TCRbeta analysis as frozen whole blood, isolated PBMCs, or DNA extracted from either sample type.

Recombination connected TRBV9 to TRBJ2-7, and TRBD2 may be the D gene, going by 5 matching bases. The receptor comes from a woman aged 45-65 years with COVID-19, enrolled during active disease. The sequenced sample was peripheral blood. The DNA sequence is as follows: TGTGCCAGCAGCGTAGCTCTAGGGAGCTCCTACGAGCAGTACTTC. This is translated as CASSVALGSSYEQYF.